Listed below are T cell receptor beta chains from one sample, sequenced in a study of T cell responses to AZD1222 COVID-19 vaccine. The protocol was immunoSEQ multiplex PCR, while the TCRdb copy is restricted to in-frame clones and leaves out a portion. Of roughly 120,000 clones detected, around 92% appear once; the ten largest clones hold more than 6%. The specimen comprised peripheral blood, sampled 28 days after the second AZD1222 dose. All receptors come from an adult who received the AZD1222 COVID-19 vaccine. CDR3s include the opening cysteine and the closing phenylalanine or tryptophan. A D gene is named only where the DNA matches it firmly. Clone size appears in some rows only: once, few, many, or a class for an expanded clone.

j_gene,abundance,d_gene,v_gene,CDR3aa,CDR3nt
TRBJ2-3,-,TRBD2,TRBV11-2,CASSTLWRGAQYF,TGTGCCAGCAGCACCCTCTGGCGGGGGGCGCAGTATTTT
TRBJ1-5,-,-,TRBV5-1,CASSPGGGNQPQHF,TGCGCCAGCAGCCCGGGGGGCGGCAATCAGCCCCAGCATTTT
TRBJ2-7,-,TRBD1,TRBV19,CASSIRGRETGGLYEQYF,TGTGCCAGTAGTATCCGGGGTAGGGAGACAGGGGGTCTCTACGAGCAGTACTTC
TRBJ1-2,-,-,TRBV11-2,CASSSRTVNYGYTF,TGTGCCAGCAGCTCCAGGACGGTAAACTATGGCTACACCTTC
TRBJ2-1,-,-,TRBV19,CASATYNEQFF,TGTGCCAGTGCAACGTACAATGAGCAGTTCTTC
TRBJ2-3,-,-,TRBV11-2,CASSFIAGLSTDTQYF,TGTGCCAGCAGCTTTATAGCTGGGCTTAGCACAGATACGCAGTATTTT
TRBJ1-1,-,-,TRBV18,CASSPSGGWVGYTEAFF,TGTGCCAGCTCCCCGTCTGGCGGATGGGTGGGGTACACTGAAGCTTTCTTT
TRBJ2-5,-,-,TRBV5-1,CASSPRAALGTQYF,TGCGCCAGCAGCCCGAGGGCCGCCCTCGGGACCCAGTACTTC
TRBJ1-2,-,-,TRBV27,CASRIQGSSNYGYTF,TGTGCCAGCAGGATTCAGGGAAGTTCTAACTATGGCTACACCTTC
TRBJ2-7,-,-,TRBV28,CASSLTVASSYEQYF,TGTGCCAGCAGTTTGACGGTTGCAAGCTCCTACGAGCAGTACTTC
TRBJ2-3,-,-,TRBV18,CASSPSSGTDTQYF,TGTGCCAGCTCACCATCCAGTGGCACAGATACGCAGTATTTT
TRBJ2-1,-,-,TRBV18,CASSLKALATSYNEQFF,TGTGCCAGCTCGCTCAAGGCCCTAGCTACGTCCTACAATGAGCAGTTCTTC
TRBJ2-5,-,-,TRBV12-3/TRBV12-4,CASSLIGQTQYF,TGTGCCAGCAGTTTAATAGGGCAGACCCAGTACTTC
TRBJ2-7,-,-,TRBV27,CASSTSSWGVQQYF,TGTGCCAGCAGTACGTCTAGCTGGGGTGTTCAGCAGTACTTC
TRBJ1-6,-,TRBD1,TRBV18,CASSLGQVGPNSPLHF,TGTGCCAGCTCACTTGGACAGGTCGGCCCAAATTCACCCCTCCACTTT
TRBJ2-5,-,TRBD1,TRBV18,CASSLPGQPEETQYF,TGTGCCAGCTCACTACCGGGACAGCCCGAAGAGACCCAGTACTTC
TRBJ1-4,-,-,TRBV16,CASSQSGEKLFF,TGTGCCAGCAGCCAATCGGGGGAAAAACTGTTTTTT
TRBJ2-7,once,TRBD2,TRBV28,CASSRSEGLGALSYEQYF,TGTGCCAGCAGTAGGTCAGAGGGACTAGGGGCCTTGAGCTACGAGCAGTACTTC
TRBJ2-7,-,-,TRBV9,CASSDRSSYEQYF,TGTGCCAGCAGCGACAGGAGCTCCTACGAGCAGTACTTC
TRBJ1-4,-,-,TRBV3-1/TRBV3-2,CASSQGGSATNEKLFF,TGTGCCAGCAGCCAAGGAGGCAGTGCAACTAATGAAAAACTGTTTTTT
TRBJ2-1,-,-,TRBV14,CASSPRWGRGGTYNEQFF,TGTGCCAGCAGCCCAAGATGGGGGCGGGGCGGCACCTACAATGAGCAGTTCTTC
TRBJ2-7,-,TRBD2,TRBV20-1,CSATEREMKYF,TGCAGTGCTACTGAGCGGGAGATGAAGTACTTC
TRBJ1-1,-,-,TRBV27,CASSLYREKVEAFF,TGTGCCAGCAGTTTATATAGGGAAAAGGTGGAAGCTTTCTTT
TRBJ1-1,-,-,TRBV6-1,CASSEVAGGGMNTEAFF,TGTGCCAGCAGTGAAGTGGCGGGCGGGGGCATGAACACTGAAGCTTTCTTT
TRBJ1-1,-,-,TRBV9,CASSGQTRNTEAFF,TGTGCCAGCAGCGGACAAACTCGGAACACTGAAGCTTTCTTT
TRBJ2-7,-,-,TRBV7-2,CASSLDAGSYEQYF,TGTGCCAGCAGCTTAGATGCGGGTTCCTACGAGCAGTACTTC
TRBJ1-4,-,-,TRBV5-1,CASSPTETNEKLFF,TGCGCCAGCAGCCCAACAGAAACTAATGAAAAACTGTTTTTT
TRBJ2-3,-,-,TRBV5-6,CASSFTYPTDTQYF,TGTGCCAGCAGCTTTACTTATCCCACAGATACGCAGTATTTT
TRBJ1-5,-,-,TRBV19,CASSTTPGDNQPQHF,TGTGCCAGTAGTACCACACCGGGCGACAATCAGCCCCAGCATTTT
TRBJ1-3,-,-,TRBV2,CASSPGRGGNTIYF,TGTGCCAGCAGTCCAGGGCGCGGTGGAAACACCATATATTTT
TRBJ2-2,-,TRBD1,TRBV5-1,CASSLFPTGRENTGELFF,TGCGCCAGCAGCTTGTTCCCGACAGGGAGAGAGAACACCGGGGAGCTGTTTTTT
TRBJ1-1,-,-,TRBV14,CASSHPGDTEAFF,TGTGCCAGCAGCCACCCTGGGGACACTGAAGCTTTCTTT
TRBJ2-7,-,-,TRBV27,CASSLNRGGKQYF,TGTGCCAGCAGTTTAAACAGGGGGGGGAAGCAGTACTTC
TRBJ2-1,-,-,TRBV19,CASSIDPRKRVNEQFF,TGTGCCAGTAGTATAGATCCCAGAAAGAGGGTCAATGAGCAGTTCTTC
TRBJ1-4,-,-,TRBV5-4,CASSNQGVGEKLFF,TGTGCCAGCAGCAACCAAGGCGTCGGTGAAAAACTGTTTTTT
TRBJ1-5,-,-,TRBV6-2/TRBV6-3,CASSYTAAPQLPQHF,TGTGCCAGCAGTTACACGGCGGCCCCCCAATTGCCCCAGCATTTT
TRBJ1-4,-,-,TRBV19,CASSIIGGSTNEKLFF,TGTGCCAGTAGTATTATAGGTGGTTCAACTAATGAAAAACTGTTTTTT
TRBJ2-7,-,TRBD1,TRBV29-1,CSVAAGQGSYEQYF,TGCAGCGTGGCAGCAGGACAGGGTTCCTACGAGCAGTACTTC
TRBJ2-1,few,-,TRBV6-2/TRBV6-3,CASSKAAYNEQFF,TGTGCCAGCAGTAAGGCAGCGTACAATGAGCAGTTCTTC
TRBJ1-2,-,-,TRBV19,CASSIFLGPWGLGYTF,TGTGCCAGTAGTATATTTTTGGGGCCCTGGGGCCTTGGCTACACCTTC
TRBJ2-1,-,TRBD2,TRBV19,CASRRGTSGLSSYNEQFF,TGTGCCAGTAGACGCGGGACTAGCGGCCTGAGCTCCTACAATGAGCAGTTCTTC
TRBJ2-4,-,TRBD2,TRBV19,CASSVAGGNIQYF,TGTGCCAGTAGCGTAGCGGGTGGAAACATTCAGTACTTC
TRBJ1-2,-,-,TRBV7-9,CASSLDHTVTYGYTF,TGTGCCAGCAGCCTAGACCATACCGTGACCTATGGCTACACCTTC
TRBJ1-1,-,TRBD1,TRBV6-6,CASSLGQGAPPGWEAFF,TGTGCCAGCAGTCTAGGACAGGGGGCGCCTCCTGGCTGGGAAGCTTTCTTT
TRBJ2-7,-,-,TRBV28,CASSLSQEGQYF,TGTGCCAGCAGTTTGTCCCAAGAGGGGCAGTACTTC
TRBJ2-5,once,-,TRBV5-1,CASSRGTHQETQYF,TGCGCCAGCAGCCGGGGTACACACCAAGAGACCCAGTACTTC